This record concerns one TCR beta chain sequence. Its target is unknown. The blood sample was taken during the colonoscopy visit. The sample belongs to a study of pediatric ulcerative colitis. Study results and caveats: No controls had the two rectal clonotypes shared by ulcerative colitis patients.

V dropped 3 bases and J dropped 0; count of bases not matched to a gene: 11. Per the germline V gene, CDR1 is MGHRA and CDR2 is YSYEKL. This CDR3 is built from 18 residues. Sequencing used immunoSEQ multiplex PCR; TCRdb keeps in-frame clones, though not all of them. Found here are roughly 38,000 clones, 83% of them singletons; the top ten hold roughly 23%. Source material: blood. The sequence was obtained from a girl aged 5 to 17 with moderate ulcerative colitis. The chain has TRBV4-1 and TRBJ1-5; 7 bases align to TRBD1. Written as DNA, the CDR3 is TGCGCCAGCAGCCAGTTTCCCGGGACAGACTATAGCAATCAGCCCCAGCATTTT. Protein sequence: CASSQFPGTDYSNQPQHF.